This note documents a single T cell receptor (beta chain) sequence. Its antigen remains unknown. This CDR3 fails to terminate in the conserved phenylalanine or tryptophan, so it likely reflects a read error. This sample is part of a study of regulatory T cells in long-lasting Graves disease. Study in general: The definition of persistent Graves' disease was over 5 years of antithyroid drugs with positive TSH receptor antibodies.

Construction of TCR beta libraries relied on iRepertoire HTBI primers and on Arm-PCR targeting CDR3 regions. In the original processing: Spanning all samples, the identified segments comprised around 62 TRBV and about 15 TRBJ. TCRdb processed the multiplex PCR reads anew with MiXCR; each CDR3 protein has one entry. The V and J calls shown here were made by TCRdb, not taken from the authors' results. The sample contains 350,000 to 500,000 distinct CDR3 sequences, roughly 23% of which appear only once. Study findings and constraints: Newly diagnosed Graves' patients exceeded persistent ones in TCR diversity. Patients with persistent disease shared 2,700 or so public clonotypes, outpacing the approximately 920 shared by new patients.

Indicated time point: persistent/refractory GD, antithyroid drugs over 5 years with positive TRAb. RNA from PBMCs was the source of the TCR library. Trimming pared 5 bases from V and 0 bases from J, leaving 13 bases between. The germline CDR1 and CDR2 sequences are LNHDA and SQIVND (reference sequence). The CDR3 runs to 15 residues. This TCR was recovered from a female donor with Graves disease. The chain couples TRBV19 to TRBJ1-1, with D possibly matching TRBD1 (6 bases). This specimen consisted of peripheral blood mononuclear cells (PBMCs), obtained when the disease was refractory, from a patient treated with antithyroid drugs. CDR3 region: CASSPFGQMNTEAFL. CDR3 coding DNA: TGTGCCAGTAGTCCGTTCGGACAGATGAACACTGAAGCTTTCCTT.